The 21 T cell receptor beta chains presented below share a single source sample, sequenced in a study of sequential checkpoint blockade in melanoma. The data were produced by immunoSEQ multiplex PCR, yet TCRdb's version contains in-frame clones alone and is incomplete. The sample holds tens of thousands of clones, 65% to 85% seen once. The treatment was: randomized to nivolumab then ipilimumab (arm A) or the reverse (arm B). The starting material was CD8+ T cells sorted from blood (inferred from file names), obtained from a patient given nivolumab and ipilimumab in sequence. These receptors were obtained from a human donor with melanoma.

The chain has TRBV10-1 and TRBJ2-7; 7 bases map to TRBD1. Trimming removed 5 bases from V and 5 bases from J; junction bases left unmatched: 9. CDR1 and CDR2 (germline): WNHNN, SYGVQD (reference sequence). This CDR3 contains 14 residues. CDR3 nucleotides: TGCGCCAGCAGTCAACGACAGGGATTTCACGAGCAGTACTTC. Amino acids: CASSQRQGFHEQYF.

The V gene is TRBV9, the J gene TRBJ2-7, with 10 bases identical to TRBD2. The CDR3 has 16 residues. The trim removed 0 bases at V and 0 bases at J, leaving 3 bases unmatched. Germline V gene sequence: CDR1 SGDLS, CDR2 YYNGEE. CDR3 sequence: CASSVGRTSGSYEQYF. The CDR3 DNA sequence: TGTGCCAGCAGCGTAGGTCGGACTAGCGGCTCCTACGAGCAGTACTTC.

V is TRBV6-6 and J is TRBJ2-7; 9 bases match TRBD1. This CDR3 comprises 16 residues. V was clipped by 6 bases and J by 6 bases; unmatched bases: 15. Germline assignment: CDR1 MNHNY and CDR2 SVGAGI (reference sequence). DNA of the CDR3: TGTGCCAGCAGACCAGTCAGGGGACAGGGAGGTCTCGAGCAGTACTTC. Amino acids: CASRPVRGQGGLEQYF.

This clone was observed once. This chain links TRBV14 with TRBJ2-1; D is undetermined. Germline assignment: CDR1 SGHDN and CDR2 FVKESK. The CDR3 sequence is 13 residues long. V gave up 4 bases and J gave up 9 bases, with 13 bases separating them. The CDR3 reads CASSPLSSPEQFF. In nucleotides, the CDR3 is TGTGCCAGCAGCCCTCTGTCCAGTCCTGAGCAGTTCTTC.

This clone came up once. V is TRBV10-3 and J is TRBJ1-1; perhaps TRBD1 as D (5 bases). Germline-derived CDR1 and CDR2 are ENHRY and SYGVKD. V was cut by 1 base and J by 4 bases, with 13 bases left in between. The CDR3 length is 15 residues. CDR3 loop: CAISEFGEGTTEAFF. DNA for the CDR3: TGTGCCATCAGTGAGTTTGGGGAGGGGACCACTGAAGCTTTCTTT.

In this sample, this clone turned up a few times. This chain's CDR3 is CASSLGGTSGETQYF. For the CDR3, the DNA is TGTGCCAGCAGCTTAGGCGGTACTAGCGGTGAGACCCAGTACTTC. This chain links TRBV11-2 with TRBJ2-5; 8 nucleotides agree with TRBD2. Trimming cost V 1 base and J 5 bases; bases outside gene matches: 6. Germline V gene lookup returns CDR1 SGHAT and CDR2 FQNNGV. The length of the CDR3 is 15 residues.

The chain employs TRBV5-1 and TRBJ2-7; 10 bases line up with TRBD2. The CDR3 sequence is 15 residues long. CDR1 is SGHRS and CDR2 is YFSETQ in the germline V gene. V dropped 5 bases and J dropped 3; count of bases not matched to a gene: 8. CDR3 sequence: CASRSGLADIYEQYF. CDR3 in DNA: TGCGCCAGCAGATCAGGACTAGCGGACATCTACGAGCAGTACTTC.

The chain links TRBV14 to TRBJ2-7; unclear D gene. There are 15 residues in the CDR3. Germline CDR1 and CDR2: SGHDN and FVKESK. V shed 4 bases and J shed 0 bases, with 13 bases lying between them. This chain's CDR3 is CASSRSISPSYEQYF. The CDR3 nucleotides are TGTGCCAGCAGCCGCAGTATAAGTCCCTCCTACGAGCAGTACTTC.

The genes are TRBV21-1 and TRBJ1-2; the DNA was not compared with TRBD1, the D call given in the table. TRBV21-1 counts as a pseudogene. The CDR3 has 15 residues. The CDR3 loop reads CASSKGWTGFCSYTF. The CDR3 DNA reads TGTGCCAGCAGCAAAGGCTGGACAGGGTTCTGTAGCTACACCTTC.

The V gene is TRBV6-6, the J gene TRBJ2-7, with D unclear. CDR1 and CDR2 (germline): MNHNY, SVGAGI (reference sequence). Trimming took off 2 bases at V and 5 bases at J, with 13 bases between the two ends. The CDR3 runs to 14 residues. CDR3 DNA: TGTGCCAGCAGTTACATTCCCGGGTTCGACGAGCAGTACTTC. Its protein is CASSYIPGFDEQYF.

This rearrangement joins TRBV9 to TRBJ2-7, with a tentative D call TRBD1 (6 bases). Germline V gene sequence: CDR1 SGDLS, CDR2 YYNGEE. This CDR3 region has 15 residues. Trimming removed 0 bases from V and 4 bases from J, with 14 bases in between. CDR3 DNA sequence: TGTGCCAGCAGCGTAGGAACAGGGATAATTTACGAGCAGTACTTC. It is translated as CASSVGTGIIYEQYF.

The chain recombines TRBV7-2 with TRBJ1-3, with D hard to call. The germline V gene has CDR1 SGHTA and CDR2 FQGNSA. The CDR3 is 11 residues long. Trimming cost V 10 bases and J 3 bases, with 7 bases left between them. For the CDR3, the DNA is TGTGCCACCGAGGATGGAAACACCATATATTTT. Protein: CATEDGNTIYF.

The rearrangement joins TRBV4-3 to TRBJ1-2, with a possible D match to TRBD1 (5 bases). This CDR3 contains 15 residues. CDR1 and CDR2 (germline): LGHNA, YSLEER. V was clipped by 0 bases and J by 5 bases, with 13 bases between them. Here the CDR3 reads CASSQDSGRVYGYTF. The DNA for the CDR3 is TGCGCCAGCAGCCAAGATTCCGGCAGGGTGTATGGCTACACCTTC.

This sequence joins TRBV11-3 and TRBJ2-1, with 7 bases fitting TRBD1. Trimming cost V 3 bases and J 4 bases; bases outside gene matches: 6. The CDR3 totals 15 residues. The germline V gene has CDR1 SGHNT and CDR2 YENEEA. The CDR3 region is CASSLARRGYNEQFF. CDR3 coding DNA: TGTGCCAGCAGCTTGGCGCGCAGGGGGTACAATGAGCAGTTCTTC.

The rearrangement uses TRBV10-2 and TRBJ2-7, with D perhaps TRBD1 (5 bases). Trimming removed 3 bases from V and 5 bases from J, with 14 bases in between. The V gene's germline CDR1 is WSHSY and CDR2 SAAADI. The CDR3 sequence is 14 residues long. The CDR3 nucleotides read TGCGCCAGCAGTGATGACGCCTGGGGCCACGAGCAGTACTTC. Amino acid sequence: CASSDDAWGHEQYF.

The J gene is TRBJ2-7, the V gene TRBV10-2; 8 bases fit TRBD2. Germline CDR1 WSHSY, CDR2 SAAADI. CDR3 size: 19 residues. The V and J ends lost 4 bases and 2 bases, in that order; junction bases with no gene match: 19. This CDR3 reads CASSGVVGLAFKPPYEQYF. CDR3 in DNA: TGCGCCAGCAGTGGTGTTGTCGGACTAGCTTTCAAACCTCCCTACGAGCAGTACTTC.

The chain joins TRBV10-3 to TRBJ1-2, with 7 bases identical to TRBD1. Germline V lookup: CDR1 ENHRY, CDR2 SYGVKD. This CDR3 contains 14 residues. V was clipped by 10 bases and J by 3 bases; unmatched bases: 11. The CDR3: CATYRGGGDYGYTF. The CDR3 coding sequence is TGTGCCACCTACCGCGGAGGGGGCGACTATGGCTACACCTTC.

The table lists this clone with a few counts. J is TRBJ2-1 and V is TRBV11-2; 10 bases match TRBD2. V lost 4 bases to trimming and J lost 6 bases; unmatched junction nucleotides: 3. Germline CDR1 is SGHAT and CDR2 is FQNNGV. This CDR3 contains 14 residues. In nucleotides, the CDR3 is TGTGCCAGCAGCTGGAGCGGGAGGGCCAATGAGCAGTTCTTC. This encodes CASSWSGRANEQFF.

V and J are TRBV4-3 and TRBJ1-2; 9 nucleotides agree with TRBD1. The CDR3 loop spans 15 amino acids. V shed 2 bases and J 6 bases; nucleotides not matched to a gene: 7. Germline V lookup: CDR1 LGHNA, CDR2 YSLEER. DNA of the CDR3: TGCGCCAGCAGCCAAAAGACAGGGGGACGGGATGGCTACACCTTC. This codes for CASSQKTGGRDGYTF.

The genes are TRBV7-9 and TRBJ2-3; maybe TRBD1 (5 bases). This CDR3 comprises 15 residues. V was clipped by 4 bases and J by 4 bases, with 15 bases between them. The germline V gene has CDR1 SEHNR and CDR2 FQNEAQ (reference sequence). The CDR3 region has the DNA TGTGCCAGCAGCTCCTACCGGGCAGGGCCAGATACGCAGTATTTT. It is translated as CASSSYRAGPDTQYF.

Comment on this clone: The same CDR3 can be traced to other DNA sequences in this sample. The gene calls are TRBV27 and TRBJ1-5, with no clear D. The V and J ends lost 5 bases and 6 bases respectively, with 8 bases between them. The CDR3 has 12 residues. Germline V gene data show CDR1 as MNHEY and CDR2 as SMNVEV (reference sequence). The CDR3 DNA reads TGTGCCAGCAGTCCCCCCGGTCAGCCCCAGCATTTT. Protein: CASSPPGQPQHF.